One and the same sample provided the 21 T cell receptor beta chains below, sequenced in a study of shared clonotypes between healthy human individuals. Assay: immunoSEQ multiplex PCR; the TCRdb copy retains only in-frame clones and omits some. The table records 750,000 to 1,000,000 clones, 85% to 95% of them present only once. CD45RO negativity and positive selection for CCR7 defined naive CD8 cells, a population that excluded terminally differentiated effector memory CD45RA+ cells. Sequencing was performed on naive CD8+ T cells sorted from blood. The source of these receptors is a man younger than 45 in good health.

The CDR3 reads CASSQEQGLGNQPQHF. The CDR3 DNA reads TGTGCCAGCAGCCAGGAGCAGGGTTTAGGTAATCAGCCCCAGCATTTT. The chain carries TRBV4-2 and TRBJ1-5; TRBD1 might be the D (5 bases). This CDR3 region has 16 residues. V was pared by 3 bases and J by 4 bases, with 16 bases between. The V gene's germline CDR1 is LGHNA and CDR2 YNFKEQ.

This clone was recorded once. The chain recombines TRBV4-3 with TRBJ2-3; a possible D gene is TRBD1 (5 bases). Germline assignment: CDR1 LGHNA and CDR2 YSLEER. V lost 5 bases, J lost 3 bases, and 21 bases lay in between. This CDR3 has 17 residues. In DNA, the CDR3 is TGCGCCAGCAGCTCTAAGATGGGTCCAGGGTTTACAGATACGCAGTATTTT. Residues: CASSSKMGPGFTDTQYF.

V and J are TRBV7-9 and TRBJ2-7; 11 bases agree with TRBD2. Germline loops: CDR1 SEHNR, CDR2 FQNEAQ (reference sequence). The CDR3 consists of 13 residues. Trimming cost V 1 base and J 7 bases; bases outside gene matches: 0. The CDR3 coding sequence is TGTGCCAGCAGCTTAGGACTAGCGGGAGAGCAGTACTTC. It is translated as CASSLGLAGEQYF.

This clone was seen once. The J gene is TRBJ2-1, the V gene TRBV7-9; no clear D gene. Germline V gene lookup returns CDR1 SEHNR and CDR2 FQNEAQ (reference sequence). Deletions cut 6 bases from V and 7 bases from J, with 10 bases between. The CDR3 has 12 amino acids. The CDR3: CASRPDGNEQFF. CDR3 nucleotide sequence: TGTGCCAGCAGACCAGACGGGAATGAGCAGTTCTTC. Drawing the rest from reference TRBV7-9 and TRBJ2-1, the complete variable domain is DTGVSQNPRHKITKRGQNVTFRCDPISEHNRLYWYRQTLGQGPEFLTYFQNEAQLEKSRLLSDRFSAERPKGSFSTLEIQRTEQGDSAMYLCASRPDGNEQFFGPGTRLTVL.

The V call is TRBV27, the J call TRBJ1-5; D ambiguous. Per germline, CDR1 MNHEY and CDR2 SMNVEV (reference sequence). The CDR3 contains 13 residues. V lost 3 bases, J lost 11 bases, and 14 bases lay in between. CDR3 sequence reads: CASSLGKTSAQHF. DNA for the CDR3: TGTGCCAGCAGTTTGGGGAAAACGTCGGCCCAGCATTTT.

This clone was recorded once. This sequence joins TRBV7-9 and TRBJ2-2; D gene uncertain. CDR1 SEHNR and CDR2 FQNEAQ come from the germline V gene (reference sequence). Trimming pared 7 bases from V and 2 bases from J, leaving 14 bases between. CDR3 length: 15 amino acids. In DNA form, the CDR3 reads TGTGCCAGCAACACGGCAGAGCAAAACACCGGGGAGCTGTTTTTT. It encodes CASNTAEQNTGELFF.

This rearrangement joins TRBV4-3 to TRBJ2-1; 8 bases fit TRBD2. The CDR3 sequence is 15 residues long. V lost 1 base, J lost 5 bases, and 4 bases stayed unmatched. CDR1 is LGHNA, CDR2 YSLEER, per germline. The CDR3 loop is CASSQGSGSNNEQFF. The DNA of the CDR3 is TGCGCCAGCAGCCAAGGGAGCGGGAGCAACAATGAGCAGTTCTTC.

The chain combines TRBV6-5 with TRBJ2-5; perhaps TRBD1 as D (5 bases). The germline gives CDR1 MNHEY, CDR2 SVGAGI. The CDR3 extends over 15 amino acids. The ends were cut back, 0 bases at V and 5 bases at J, with 13 bases in the middle. In nucleotides, the CDR3 is TGTGCCAGCAGTTACTCGGGGCAGGGTGAGGAGACCCAGTACTTC. It yields the protein CASSYSGQGEETQYF.

The V gene is TRBV27, the J gene TRBJ1-2; D remains unclear. The germline CDR1 and CDR2 sequences are MNHEY and SMNVEV (reference sequence). With 2 bases removed from V and 6 bases from J, the gap between germline ends came to 13 bases. The CDR3 has 14 amino acids. In nucleotides, the CDR3 is TGTGCCAGCAGTTTAACGACGGCGGCGGATGGCTACACCTTC. This codes for CASSLTTAADGYTF.

V and J are TRBV19 and TRBJ2-7; perhaps TRBD1 as D (6 bases). The germline gives CDR1 LNHDA, CDR2 SQIVND (reference sequence). CDR3 length: 13 residues. Trimming took off 6 bases at V and 0 bases at J, with 9 bases between the two ends. The CDR3 DNA reads as TGTGCCAGTAGCAGGACAGACTCCTACGAGCAGTACTTC. It yields the protein CASSRTDSYEQYF.

This sequence joins TRBV9 and TRBJ1-1; D unresolved. Germline CDR1 SGDLS, CDR2 YYNGEE. Trimming took off 4 bases at V and 1 base at J, with 11 bases between the two ends. CDR3 size: 14 residues. The CDR3 sequence is CASSPDSWNTEAFF. CDR3 in DNA: TGTGCCAGCAGCCCCGACTCGTGGAACACTGAAGCTTTCTTT. The whole variable domain, filled in from reference TRBV9 and TRBJ1-1, reads DSGVTQTPKHLITATGQRVTLRCSPRSGDLSVYWYQQSLDQGLQFLIQYYNGEERAKGNILERFSAQQFPDLHSELNLSSLELGDSALYFCASSPDSWNTEAFFGQGTRLTVV.

This chain uses TRBV4-3 with TRBJ2-3; TRBD2 matches 7 bases. The J segment lost 0 bases and the V segment lost 0 bases, leaving 6 bases of the junction unmatched. The length of the CDR3 is 17 residues. Per germline, CDR1 LGHNA and CDR2 YSLEER. Written as DNA, the CDR3 is TGCGCCAGCAGCCAAGACCCTAGCGGTACTAGCACAGATACGCAGTATTTT. Its translation is CASSQDPSGTSTDTQYF.

On this clone: The identical CDR3 is also encoded by other nucleotide sequences in the sample. The genes are TRBV6-5 and TRBJ2-7; the D gene is possibly TRBD1 (5 bases). This CDR3 comprises 13 residues. Trimming cost V 2 bases and J 4 bases, with 9 bases left between them. CDR1 MNHEY and CDR2 SVGAGI come from the germline V gene. The CDR3 DNA follows: TGTGCCAGCAGTTACCCAGGGTCTTACGAGCAGTACTTC. Amino acids: CASSYPGSYEQYF.

The chain combines TRBV7-3 with TRBJ2-7, with TRBD2 matching 10 bases. Per germline, CDR1 SGHTA and CDR2 FQGTGA. V was clipped by 5 bases and J by 8 bases; unmatched bases: 12. CDR3 length: 15 residues. The CDR3 reads CASSLGIGSGGKQYF. CDR3 bases: TGTGCCAGCAGCCTGGGGATTGGTAGCGGGGGGAAGCAGTACTTC.

This clone occurred once. V is TRBV27 and J is TRBJ1-4; TRBD1 matches at 7 bases. In germline, CDR1 is MNHEY, CDR2 SMNVEV (reference sequence). The CDR3 has 15 residues. J was trimmed by 4 bases and V by 5 bases; bases with no gene match: 7. CDR3 coding DNA: TGTGCCAGCAGTACCATGACAGGGCTTAATGAAAAACTGTTTTTT. It yields the protein CASSTMTGLNEKLFF.

The CDR3 nucleotides are TGCGCCAGCAGCAGGGATCTGAGCTCCTACAATGAGCAGTTCTTC. Its translation is CASSRDLSSYNEQFF. The chain uses TRBV10-1 and TRBJ2-1; TRBD1 might be the D (5 bases). V lost 6 bases and J lost 0, with 12 bases in between. The CDR3 runs to 15 residues. CDR1 WNHNN and CDR2 SYGVQD come from the germline V gene (reference sequence).

The chain recombines TRBV10-3 with TRBJ2-7; 9 bases match TRBD1. The CDR3 sequence is 15 residues long. In germline, CDR1 is ENHRY, CDR2 SYGVKD. Losses at the gene ends were 3 bases for V and 1 base for J; bases not matched to a gene: 4. The CDR3 region has the DNA TGTGCCATCAGTGAAGTCGGGACAGGGTCCTACGAGCAGTACTTC. Amino acid sequence: CAISEVGTGSYEQYF.

The chain joins TRBV5-4 to TRBJ2-1; 9 positions agree with TRBD2. In germline, CDR1 is SGHNT, CDR2 YYREEE (reference sequence). CDR3 length: 15 amino acids. Trimming at V came to 1 base and at J to 8 bases, leaving 7 bases not matched to a gene. The CDR3, as DNA: TGTGCCAGCAGCTTGTTCCTAGCGGGAAGCGATGAGCAGTTCTTC. Its translation: CASSLFLAGSDEQFF.

In the case of this clone: A read error may be the cause here, since a much bigger clone is one base away. Other DNA sequences within the sample encode an identical CDR3. The rearrangement joins TRBV2 to TRBJ2-7; no clear D gene. Trimming stripped 4 bases from V and 2 bases from J, with 3 bases between. Per germline, CDR1 SNHLY and CDR2 FYNNEI. This CDR3 region has 11 residues. The CDR3 region is CASSGTYEQYF. CDR3 DNA sequence: TGTGCCAGCAGTGGCACCTACGAGCAGTACTTC.

The V gene is TRBV29-1, the J gene TRBJ2-1; 9 bases line up with TRBD1. CDR3 length equals 13 residues. The trim removed 8 bases at V and 6 bases at J, leaving 8 bases unmatched. Germline values: CDR1 SQVTM, CDR2 ANQGSEA. This CDR3 is CSHQGQGGNEQFF. CDR3 in DNA: TGCAGCCACCAGGGACAGGGCGGCAATGAGCAGTTCTTC.

The rearrangement links TRBV5-1 to TRBJ2-5; no firm D call. V was pared by 0 bases and J by 1 base, with 4 bases between. The germline V gene has CDR1 SGHRS and CDR2 YFSETQ. CDR3 size: 13 residues. CDR3: CASSLEPQETQYF. CDR3 in DNA: TGCGCCAGCAGCTTGGAACCCCAAGAGACCCAGTACTTC.